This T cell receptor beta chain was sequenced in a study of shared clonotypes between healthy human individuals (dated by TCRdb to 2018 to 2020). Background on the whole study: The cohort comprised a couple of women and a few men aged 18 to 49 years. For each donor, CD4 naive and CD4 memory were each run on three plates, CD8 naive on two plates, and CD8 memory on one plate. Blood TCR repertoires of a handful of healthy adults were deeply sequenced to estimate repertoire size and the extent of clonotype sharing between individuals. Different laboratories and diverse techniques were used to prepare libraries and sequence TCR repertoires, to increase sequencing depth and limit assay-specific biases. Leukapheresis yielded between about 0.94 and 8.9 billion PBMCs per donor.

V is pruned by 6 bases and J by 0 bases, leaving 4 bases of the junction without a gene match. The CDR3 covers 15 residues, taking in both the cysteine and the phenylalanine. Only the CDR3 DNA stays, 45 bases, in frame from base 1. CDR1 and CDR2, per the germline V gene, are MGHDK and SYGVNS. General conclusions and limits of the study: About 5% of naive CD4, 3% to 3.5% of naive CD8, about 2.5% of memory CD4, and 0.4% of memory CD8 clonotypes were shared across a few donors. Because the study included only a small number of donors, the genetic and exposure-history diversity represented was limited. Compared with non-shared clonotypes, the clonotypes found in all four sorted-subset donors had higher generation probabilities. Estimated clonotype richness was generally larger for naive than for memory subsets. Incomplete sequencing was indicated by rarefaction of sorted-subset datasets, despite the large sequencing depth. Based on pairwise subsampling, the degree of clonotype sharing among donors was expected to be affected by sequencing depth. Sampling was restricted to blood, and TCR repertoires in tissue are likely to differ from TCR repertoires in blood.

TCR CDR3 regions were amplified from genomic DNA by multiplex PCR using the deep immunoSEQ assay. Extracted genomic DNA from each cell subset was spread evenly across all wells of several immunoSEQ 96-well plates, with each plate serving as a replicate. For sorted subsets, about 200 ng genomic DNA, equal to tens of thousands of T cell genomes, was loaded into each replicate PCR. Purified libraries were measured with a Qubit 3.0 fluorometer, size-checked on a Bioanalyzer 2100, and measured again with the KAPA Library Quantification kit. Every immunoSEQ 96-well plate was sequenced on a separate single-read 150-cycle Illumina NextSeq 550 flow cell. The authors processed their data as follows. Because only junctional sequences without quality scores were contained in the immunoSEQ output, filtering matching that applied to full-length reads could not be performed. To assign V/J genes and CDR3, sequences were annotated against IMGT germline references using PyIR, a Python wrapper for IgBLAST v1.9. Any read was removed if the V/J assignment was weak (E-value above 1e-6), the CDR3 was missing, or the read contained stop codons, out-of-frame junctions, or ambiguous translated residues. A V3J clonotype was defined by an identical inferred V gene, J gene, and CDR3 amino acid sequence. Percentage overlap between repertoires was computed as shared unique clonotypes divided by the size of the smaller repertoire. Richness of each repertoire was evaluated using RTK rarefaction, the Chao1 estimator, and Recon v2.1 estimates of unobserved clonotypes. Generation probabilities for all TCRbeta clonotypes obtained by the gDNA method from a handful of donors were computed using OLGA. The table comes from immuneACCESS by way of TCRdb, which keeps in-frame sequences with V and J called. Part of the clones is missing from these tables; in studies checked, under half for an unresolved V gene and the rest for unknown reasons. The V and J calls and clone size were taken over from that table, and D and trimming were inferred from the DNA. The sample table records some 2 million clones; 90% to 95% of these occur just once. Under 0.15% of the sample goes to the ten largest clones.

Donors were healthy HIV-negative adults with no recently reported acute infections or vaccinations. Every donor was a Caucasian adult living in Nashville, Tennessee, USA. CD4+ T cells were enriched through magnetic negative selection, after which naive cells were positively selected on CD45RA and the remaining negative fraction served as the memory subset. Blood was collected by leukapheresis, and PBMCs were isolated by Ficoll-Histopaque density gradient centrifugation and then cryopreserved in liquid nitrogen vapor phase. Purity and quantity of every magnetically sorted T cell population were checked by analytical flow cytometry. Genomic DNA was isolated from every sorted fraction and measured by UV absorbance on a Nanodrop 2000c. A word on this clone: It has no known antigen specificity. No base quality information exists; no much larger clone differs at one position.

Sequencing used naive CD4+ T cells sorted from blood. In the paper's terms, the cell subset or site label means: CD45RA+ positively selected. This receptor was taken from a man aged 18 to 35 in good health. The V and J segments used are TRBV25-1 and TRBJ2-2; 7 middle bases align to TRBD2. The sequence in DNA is TGTGCCAGCAGCCGAGCGGGGACGAACACCGGGGAGCTGTTTTTT. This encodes CASSRAGTNTGELFF. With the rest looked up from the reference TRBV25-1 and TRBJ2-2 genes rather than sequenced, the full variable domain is EADIYQTPRYLVIGTGKKITLECSQTMGHDKMYWYQQDPGMELHLIHYSYGVNSTEKGDLSSESTVSRIRTEHFPLTLESARPSHTSQYLCASSRAGTNTGELFFGEGSRLTVL.